This TCR beta chain was sequenced during a study of blood T cell repertoires in COVID-19. About the research overall: Samples came from the United States, Italy and Spain, spanning acute and convalescent COVID-19.

Germline-derived CDR1 and CDR2 are ENHRY and SYGVKD. Trimming shortened V by 0 bases and J by 3 bases, and 11 bases separated the two germline ends. The CDR3 is made up of 16 amino acids. Per the study methods: How many nucleated cells were present was estimated from reference gene primer amplification. Only in-frame clones appear in the TCRdb table, and some are missing; sequencing was by immunoSEQ multiplex PCR. The D gene and trimming were derived from the DNA, and the V and J assignments and clone size from that table. The repertoire includes approximately 76,000 clones, 88% of them detected once, and roughly 45% sits in the top ten.

This clonotype was obtained from a human donor in a cohort sampled during active COVID-19. The V call is TRBV10-3, the J call TRBJ2-2; D uncertain. Specimen: peripheral blood. CDR3 nucleotides: TGTGCCATCAGTGAGTCGGCGACTGCTTACACCGGGGAGCTGTTTTTT. Protein product: CAISESATAYTGELFF.